This T cell receptor (beta chain) is drawn from a study of OX40 agonist ivuxolimab in advanced cancers. Study-level information: Intravenous ivuxolimab at 0.01 to 10 mg/kg was given to patients every 2 weeks. Mean age around 64 years, range about 20 to 79; approximately 80% male. It was permissible to have had prior anti-PD-1, anti-PD-L1 or anti-CTLA-4 therapy, and about 40% had some. Regarding the study as a whole: Individuals who were partial responders at 0.1-3.0 mg/kg had clonal expansion that ranked among the lowest.

The data were produced by immunoSEQ multiplex PCR, yet TCRdb's version contains in-frame clones alone and is incomplete. The profile shows about 68,000 clones, about 93% of them singletons. With V trimmed by 10 bases and J by 2 bases, 12 bases remained unmatched. The CDR3 is made up of 15 amino acids. Germline CDR1 MNHEY, CDR2 SVGAGI. As to this clone: What it binds is not known.

This receptor was identified in an adult with an advanced solid tumor such as melanoma, head and neck, liver or kidney cancer. The sequences come from CD4+ or CD8+ T cells sorted from blood, collected in a trial of the OX40 agonist ivuxolimab. V is TRBV6-5 and J is TRBJ1-2; 8 nucleotides line up with TRBD1. The CDR3 here is CATGQGGSLNYGYTF. The CDR3 DNA reads as TGTGCCACCGGACAGGGAGGGTCACTGAACTATGGCTACACCTTC.